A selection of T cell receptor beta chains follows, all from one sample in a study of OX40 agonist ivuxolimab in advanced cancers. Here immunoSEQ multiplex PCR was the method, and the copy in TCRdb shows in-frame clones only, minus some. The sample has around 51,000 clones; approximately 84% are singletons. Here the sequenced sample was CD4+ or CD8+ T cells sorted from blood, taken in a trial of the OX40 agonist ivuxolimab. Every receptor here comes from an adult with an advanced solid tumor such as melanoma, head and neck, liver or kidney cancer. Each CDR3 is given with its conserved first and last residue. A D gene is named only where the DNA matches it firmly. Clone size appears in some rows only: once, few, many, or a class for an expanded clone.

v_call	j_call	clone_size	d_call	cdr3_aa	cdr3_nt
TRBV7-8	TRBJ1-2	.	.	CASSSQYGYTF	TGTGCCAGCAGCTCCCAATATGGCTACACCTTC
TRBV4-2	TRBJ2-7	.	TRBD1	CASSQSSGDRGYEQYF	TGTGCCAGCAGCCAATCCTCAGGGGACAGGGGCTACGAGCAGTACTTC
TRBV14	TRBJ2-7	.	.	CASSPRPWTNEQYF	TGTGCCAGCAGCCCCCGCCCCTGGACAAACGAGCAGTACTTC
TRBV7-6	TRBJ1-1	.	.	CASSPTQGIGNTEAFF	TGTGCCAGCAGCCCAACCCAGGGTATAGGGAACACTGAAGCTTTCTTT
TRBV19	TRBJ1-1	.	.	CASHKTGPVFGTNTEAFF	TGTGCCAGTCACAAAACCGGGCCCGTATTCGGGACGAACACTGAAGCTTTCTTT
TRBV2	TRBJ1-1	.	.	CASNRPPWTEAFF	TGTGCCAGCAACCGGCCCCCGTGGACTGAAGCTTTCTTT
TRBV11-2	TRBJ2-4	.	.	CASGASRRRDIQYF	TGTGCCAGTGGGGCCTCCCGAAGGAGGGACATTCAGTACTTC
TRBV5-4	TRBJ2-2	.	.	CASSTQGRDTGELFF	TGTGCCAGCAGCACACAGGGCCGGGACACCGGGGAGCTGTTTTTT
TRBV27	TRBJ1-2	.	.	CASSTTGTRGYTF	TGTGCCAGCAGTACCACAGGGACGCGGGGCTACACCTTC
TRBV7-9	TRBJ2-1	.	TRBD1	CASSPGGGQGTAEQFF	TGTGCCAGCAGCCCTGGGGGTGGACAGGGCACGGCTGAGCAGTTCTTC
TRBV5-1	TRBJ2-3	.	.	CASGVAGTDTQYF	TGCGCCAGCGGCGTAGCGGGCACAGATACGCAGTATTTT
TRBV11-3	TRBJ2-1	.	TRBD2	CASSLGLAGGYNEQFF	TGTGCCAGCAGCTTGGGACTAGCGGGGGGTTACAATGAGCAGTTCTTC
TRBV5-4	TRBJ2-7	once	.	CASSGTGLGSYEQYF	TGTGCCAGCAGCGGCACAGGTTTGGGCTCCTACGAGCAGTACTTC
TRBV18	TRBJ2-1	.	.	CASSPRAGENEQFF	TGTGCCAGCTCACCGAGGGCAGGGGAAAATGAGCAGTTCTTC
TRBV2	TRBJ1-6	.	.	CASSEGYSPLHF	TGTGCCAGCAGTGAAGGTTATTCACCCCTCCACTTT
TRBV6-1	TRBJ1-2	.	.	CASSEGTAYGYTF	TGTGCCAGCAGTGAAGGGACAGCCTATGGCTACACCTTC
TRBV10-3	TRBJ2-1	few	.	CAISDGPGGEQFF	TGTGCCATCAGTGACGGGCCTGGGGGTGAGCAGTTCTTC
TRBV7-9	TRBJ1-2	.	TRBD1	CASNNPQQDRRYGYTF	TGTGCCAGCAACAACCCCCAACAGGACAGGAGGTATGGCTACACCTTC
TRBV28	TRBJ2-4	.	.	CATRYRAGNIQYF	TGTGCCACCAGATACAGGGCGGGAAACATTCAGTACTTC
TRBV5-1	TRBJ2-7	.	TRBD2	CASSLAMSGGADEQYF	TGCGCCAGCAGCTTGGCTATGAGCGGGGGGGCCGACGAGCAGTACTTC
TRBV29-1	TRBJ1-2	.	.	CSVTVNYGYTF	TGCAGCGTTACAGTTAACTATGGCTACACCTTC
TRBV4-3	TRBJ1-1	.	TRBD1	CASSQQSDRGTEAFF	TGCGCCAGCAGCCAACAATCGGACAGGGGCACTGAAGCTTTCTTT
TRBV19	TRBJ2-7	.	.	CASSLSRSYEQYF	TGTGCCAGTAGTCTATCCAGGAGCTACGAGCAGTACTTC
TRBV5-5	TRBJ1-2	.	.	CASSLVGPVNYGYTF	TGTGCCAGCAGCCTTGTCGGGCCCGTTAACTATGGCTACACCTTC
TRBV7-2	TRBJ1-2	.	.	CASSLGTIGLNYGYTF	TGTGCCAGCAGCTTAGGGACCATCGGCCTTAACTATGGCTACACCTTC
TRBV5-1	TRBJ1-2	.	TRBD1	CASSTGVYGYTF	TGCGCCAGCAGCACAGGGGTATATGGCTACACCTTC
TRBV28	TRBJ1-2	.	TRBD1	CASRETGSDGYTF	TGTGCCAGCAGAGAGACAGGGTCGGATGGCTACACCTTC
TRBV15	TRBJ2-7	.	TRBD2	CATSSWTSGAYEQYF	TGTGCCACCAGCTCCTGGACTAGCGGGGCCTACGAGCAGTACTTC
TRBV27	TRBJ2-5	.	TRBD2	CASTAGDQETQYF	TGTGCCAGCACCGCGGGGGATCAAGAGACCCAGTACTTC
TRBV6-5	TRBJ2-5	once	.	CASSSQTGKETQYF	TGTGCCAGCAGCTCCCAAACAGGGAAAGAGACCCAGTACTTC
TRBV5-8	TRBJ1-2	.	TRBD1	CASSIGWDSIYGYTF	TGTGCCAGCAGCATCGGCTGGGACAGCATCTATGGCTACACCTTC
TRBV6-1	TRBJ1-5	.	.	CASTGGGNQPQHF	TGTGCCAGCACGGGGGGCGGCAATCAGCCCCAGCATTTT
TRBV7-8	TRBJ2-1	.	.	CASSVGGGMYNEQFF	TGTGCCAGCAGCGTAGGCGGAGGGATGTACAATGAGCAGTTCTTC
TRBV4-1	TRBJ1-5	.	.	CASSQDWSQSNQPQHF	TGCGCCAGCAGCCAAGATTGGTCACAGAGCAATCAGCCCCAGCATTTT
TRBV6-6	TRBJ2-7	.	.	CASRQGLHYEQYF	TGTGCCAGCAGACAGGGACTACACTACGAGCAGTACTTC
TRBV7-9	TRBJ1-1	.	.	CASSLPDTEAFF	TGTGCCAGCAGCTTACCGGACACTGAAGCTTTCTTT
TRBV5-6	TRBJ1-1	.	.	CASSLWQDGWSTEAFF	TGTGCCAGCAGCTTGTGGCAGGACGGGTGGTCCACTGAAGCTTTCTTT
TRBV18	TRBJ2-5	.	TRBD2	CASSPQGRGETQYF	TGTGCCAGCTCACCACAGGGGAGGGGAGAGACCCAGTACTTC
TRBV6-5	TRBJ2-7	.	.	CASRRYRDSYEQYF	TGTGCCAGCAGGCGCTACAGGGATTCCTACGAGCAGTACTTC
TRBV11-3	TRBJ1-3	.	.	CASSLARTGNTIYF	TGTGCCAGCAGCTTAGCTAGGACGGGAAACACCATATATTTT
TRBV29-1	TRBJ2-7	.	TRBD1	CSVVGPLGQGMPYEQYF	TGCAGCGTTGTCGGGCCCCTTGGACAGGGTATGCCCTACGAGCAGTACTTC
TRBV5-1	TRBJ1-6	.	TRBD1	CASSTRDRTSSYNSPLHF	TGCGCCAGCAGCACCCGGGACAGGACGAGCTCCTATAATTCACCCCTCCACTTT
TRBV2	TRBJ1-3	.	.	CASSRTALISGNTIYF	TGTGCCAGCAGTCGGACAGCACTTATCTCTGGAAACACCATATATTTT
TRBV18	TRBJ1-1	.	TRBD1	CASSPRTGLNTEAFF	TGTGCCAGCTCACCCAGGACAGGCCTGAACACTGAAGCTTTCTTT
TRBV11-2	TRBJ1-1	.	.	CTSSRGLGRTEAFF	TGTACCAGCAGCCGGGGACTTGGTCGGACTGAAGCTTTCTTT
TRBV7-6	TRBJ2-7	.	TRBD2	CASSTSSGAPYEQYF	TGTGCCAGCAGTACTTCTAGCGGCGCTCCCTACGAGCAGTACTTC
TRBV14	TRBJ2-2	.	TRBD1	CASSQDPRRLQGAQRGGELFF	TGTGCCAGCAGCCAAGATCCCCGCCGTTTACAGGGGGCGCAAAGAGGCGGGGAGCTGTTTTTT
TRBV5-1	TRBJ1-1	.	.	CASSFPQGSMNTEAFF	TGCGCCAGCAGCTTCCCGCAGGGCTCGATGAACACTGAAGCTTTCTTT
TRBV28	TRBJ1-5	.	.	CATRGSNQPQHF	TGTGCCACCAGAGGCAGCAATCAGCCCCAGCATTTT
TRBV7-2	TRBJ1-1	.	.	CASSLAGGYSVNTEAFF	TGTGCCAGCAGCTTAGCAGGGGGATATTCGGTGAACACTGAAGCTTTCTTT
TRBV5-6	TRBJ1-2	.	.	CASSPRSGAYGYTF	TGTGCCAGCAGCCCAAGGTCGGGGGCATACGGCTACACCTTC
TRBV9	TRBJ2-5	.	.	CASSTQGRGGETQYF	TGTGCCAGCAGCACCCAGGGAAGGGGCGGAGAGACCCAGTACTTC
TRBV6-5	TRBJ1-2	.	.	CASRETVGVYGYTF	TGTGCCAGCAGGGAGACCGTGGGGGTTTATGGCTACACCTTC
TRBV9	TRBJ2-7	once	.	CASSVDSLGGQYF	TGTGCCAGCAGCGTAGATAGCCTAGGGGGGCAGTACTTC